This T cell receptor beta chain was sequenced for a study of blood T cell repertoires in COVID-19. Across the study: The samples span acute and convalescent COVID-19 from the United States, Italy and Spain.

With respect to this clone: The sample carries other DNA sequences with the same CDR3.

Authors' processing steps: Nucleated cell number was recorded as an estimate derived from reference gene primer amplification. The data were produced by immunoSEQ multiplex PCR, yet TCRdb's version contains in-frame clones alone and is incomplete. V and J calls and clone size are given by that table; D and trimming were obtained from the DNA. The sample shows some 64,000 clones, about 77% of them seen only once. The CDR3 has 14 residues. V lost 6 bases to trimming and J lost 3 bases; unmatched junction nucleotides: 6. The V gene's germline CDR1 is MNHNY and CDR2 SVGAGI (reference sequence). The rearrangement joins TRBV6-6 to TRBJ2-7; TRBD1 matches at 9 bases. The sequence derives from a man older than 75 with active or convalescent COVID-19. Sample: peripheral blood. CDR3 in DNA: TGTGCCAGCAGGCTGGGACAGGGAGGCTACGAGCAGTACTTC. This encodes CASRLGQGGYEQYF.